This entry is about one T cell receptor beta chain. Its antigen has not been determined. Base quality data are lacking; no much larger clone is found one base away. CDR1 is given as SGHTA and CDR2 as FQGTGA, both from the germline V gene. From cysteine to phenylalanine, the CDR3 is 15 amino acids long. Only the CDR3 part of the read is kept: 45 bases, read in frame from the first base. The V end gives up 2 bases and the J end 2 bases, leaving 4 bases in the junction not matched to a gene. These data are taken from a study of blood T cell repertoires in COVID-19 (TCRdb year 2020). Concerning the study at large: Collaborator samples came from the United States, Italy and Spain and covered acute and convalescent phases of COVID-19. The prospective study material was composed of cDNA or gDNA derived from T cells, B-cell-depleted T cells, or PBMCs. HLA class I and class II types, where available, came from metadata supplied by the sample provider rather than from assay-based typing. A de-identified subject ID, COVID-19 status, age in years and sex were almost always included in the sample metadata. The repertoires were made available in a free public database intended to serve as a resource for research on the immune response to SARS-CoV-2. The samples were drawn from two sources: the first 160 participants of the ongoing ImmuneRACE study, and 950 to 1,500 subjects contributed by 6 global collaborators. The dataset comprised deeply sampled blood TCRbeta repertoires from subjects exposed to, actively infected with, or recovered from COVID-19.

TCRbeta CDR3 regions were amplified from genomic DNA by means of the immunoSEQ Assay, a bias-controlled multiplex PCR. Processing in the source paper ran as follows. Nucleated cell counts per sample were estimated from amplification of reference gene primers within the assay. Sequence reads were collapsed and filtered to measure the absolute abundance of every unique TCRbeta CDR3 rearrangement. Productive Simpson clonality was computed per sample as the square root of Simpson's diversity index over productive rearrangements. Sourced from immuneACCESS, this table was stored by TCRdb with only in-frame sequences that have V and J called. A share of the clones is absent; for the studies checked, an unresolved V gene accounts for under half, and the remainder has no known explanation. D and trimming come from the DNA, and the V and J calls and clone size come from that table. Present in this sample are roughly 140,000 clones, approximately 80% of which were seen just once. The top ten constitute approximately 5.8% of the sample.

Whole blood was collected in K2EDTA tubes by collaborating institutions according to the institutions' own protocols. Collaborator samples were shipped for TCRbeta analysis as frozen whole blood, isolated PBMCs, or DNA extracted from either sample type. The investigation overall reported the following: The quantity of clinical and demographic metadata differed by source and by participant and was supplied without curation.

Material for sequencing was peripheral blood. This chain joins TRBV7-3 to TRBJ2-7; 9 central bases correspond to TRBD1. This TCR was sampled from a human donor in a cohort sampled during active COVID-19. In nucleotides, the sequence is TGTGCCAGCAGCTTAGCGGGACAGGGCCCCTACGAGCAGTACTTC. This encodes CASSLAGQGPYEQYF.